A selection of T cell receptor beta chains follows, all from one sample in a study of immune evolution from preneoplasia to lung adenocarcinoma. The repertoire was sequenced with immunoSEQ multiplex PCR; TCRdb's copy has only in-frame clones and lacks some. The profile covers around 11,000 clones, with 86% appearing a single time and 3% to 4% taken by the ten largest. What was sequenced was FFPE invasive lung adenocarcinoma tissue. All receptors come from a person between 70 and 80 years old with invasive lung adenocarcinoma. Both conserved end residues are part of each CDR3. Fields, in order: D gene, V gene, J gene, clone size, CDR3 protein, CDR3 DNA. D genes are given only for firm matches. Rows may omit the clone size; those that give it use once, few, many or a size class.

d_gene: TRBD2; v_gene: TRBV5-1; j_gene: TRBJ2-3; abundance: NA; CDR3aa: CASGRTSGDTQYF; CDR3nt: TGCGCCAGCGGAAGGACTAGCGGGGATACGCAGTATTTT
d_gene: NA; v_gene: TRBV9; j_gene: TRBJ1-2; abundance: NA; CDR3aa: CASSVDPTNYGYTF; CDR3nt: TGTGCCAGCAGCGTAGACCCGACTAACTATGGCTACACCTTC
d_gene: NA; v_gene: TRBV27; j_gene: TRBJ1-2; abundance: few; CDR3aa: CASSWFRGSYGYTF; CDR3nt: TGTGCCAGCAGTTGGTTCAGGGGATCTTATGGCTACACCTTC
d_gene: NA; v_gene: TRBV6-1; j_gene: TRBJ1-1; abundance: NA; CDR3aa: CASRPTGTEAFF; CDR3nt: TGTGCCAGCAGACCCACAGGGACTGAAGCTTTCTTT
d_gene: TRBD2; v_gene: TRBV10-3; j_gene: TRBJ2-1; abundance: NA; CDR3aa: CASGGGNEQFF; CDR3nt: TGTGCCTCCGGGGGGGGGAATGAGCAGTTCTTC
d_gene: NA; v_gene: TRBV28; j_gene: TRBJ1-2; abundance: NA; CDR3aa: CASTGTSLYGYTF; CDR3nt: TGTGCCAGCACCGGGACATCTCTTTATGGCTACACCTTC
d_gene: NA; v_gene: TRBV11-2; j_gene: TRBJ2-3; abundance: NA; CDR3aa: CASSLIVWADTQYF; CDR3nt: TGTGCCAGCAGCTTAATTGTTTGGGCAGATACGCAGTATTTT
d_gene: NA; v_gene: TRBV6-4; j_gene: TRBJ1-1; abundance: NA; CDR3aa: CASSEGHGGANTEAFF; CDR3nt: TGTGCCAGCAGTGAGGGTCATGGGGGCGCGAACACTGAAGCTTTCTTT
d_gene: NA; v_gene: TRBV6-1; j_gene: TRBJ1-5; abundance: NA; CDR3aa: CASSEGAGRWGQPQHF; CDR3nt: TGTGCCAGCAGTGAAGGGGCGGGACGGTGGGGTCAGCCCCAGCATTTT
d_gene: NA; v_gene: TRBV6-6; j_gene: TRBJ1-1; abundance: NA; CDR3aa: CASSPGDRGMNTEAFF; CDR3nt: TGTGCCAGCAGTCCCGGTGACCGCGGCATGAACACTGAAGCTTTCTTT
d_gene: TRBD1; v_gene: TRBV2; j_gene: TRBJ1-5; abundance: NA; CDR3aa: CASREQGEGYQPQHF; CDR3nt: TGTGCCAGCAGAGAACAGGGGGAGGGTTATCAGCCCCAGCATTTT
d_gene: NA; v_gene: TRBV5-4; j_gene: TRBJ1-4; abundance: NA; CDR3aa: CASSLEGGPNEKLFF; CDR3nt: TGTGCCAGCAGCCTGGAAGGCGGCCCTAATGAAAAACTGTTTTTT
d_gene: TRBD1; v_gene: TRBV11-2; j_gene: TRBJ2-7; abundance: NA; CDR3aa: CASSLQAGGFYEQYF; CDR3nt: TGTGCCAGCAGCTTACAGGCAGGGGGCTTCTACGAGCAGTACTTC
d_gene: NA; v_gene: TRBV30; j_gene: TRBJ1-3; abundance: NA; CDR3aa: CAWRGAGTINTIYF; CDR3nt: TGTGCCTGGAGAGGGGCCGGGACAATAAACACCATATATTTT
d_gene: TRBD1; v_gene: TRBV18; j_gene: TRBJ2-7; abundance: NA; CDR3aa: CASSAGTGGYEQYF; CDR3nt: TGTGCCAGCTCAGCCGGGACAGGGGGCTACGAGCAGTACTTC
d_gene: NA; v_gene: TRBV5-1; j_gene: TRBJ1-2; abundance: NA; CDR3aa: CASSSEQENYGYTF; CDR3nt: TGCGCCAGCAGTTCGGAACAGGAAAACTATGGCTACACCTTC
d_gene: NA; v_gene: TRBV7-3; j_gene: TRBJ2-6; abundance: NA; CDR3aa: CASSKGAGANVLTF; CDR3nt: TGTGCCAGCAGCAAGGGTGCTGGGGCCAACGTCCTGACTTTC
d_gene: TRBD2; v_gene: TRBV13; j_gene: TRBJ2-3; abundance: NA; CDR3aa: CASSLGQRGGTDTQYF; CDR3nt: TGTGCCAGCAGCTTAGGCCAGCGGGGAGGCACAGATACGCAGTATTTT
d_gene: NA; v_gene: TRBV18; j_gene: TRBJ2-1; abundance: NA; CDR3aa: CASSPPNGGTYNEQFF; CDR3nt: TGTGCCAGCTCACCACCTAATGGGGGGACCTACAATGAGCAGTTCTTC
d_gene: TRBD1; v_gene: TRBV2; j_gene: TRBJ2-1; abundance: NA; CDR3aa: CASSEEQGAGRQFF; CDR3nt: TGTGCCAGCAGTGAGGAACAGGGGGCGGGTCGGCAGTTCTTC
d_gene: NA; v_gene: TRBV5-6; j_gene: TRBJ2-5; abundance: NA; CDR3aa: CASSWMVGGRETQYF; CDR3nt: TGTGCCAGCAGCTGGATGGTGGGGGGCCGAGAGACCCAGTACTTC
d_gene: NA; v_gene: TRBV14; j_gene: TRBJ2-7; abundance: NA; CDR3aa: CASSQGGSYEQYF; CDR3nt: TGTGCCAGCAGCCAAGGGGGATCCTACGAGCAGTACTTC
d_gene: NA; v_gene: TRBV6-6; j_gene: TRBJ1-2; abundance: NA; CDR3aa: CASLGWPGGYGYTF; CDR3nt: TGTGCCAGCCTGGGGTGGCCCGGGGGATATGGCTACACCTTC
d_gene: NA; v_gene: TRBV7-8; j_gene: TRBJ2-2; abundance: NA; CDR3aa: CASTTNLWTGELFF; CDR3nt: TGTGCCAGCACCACTAACTTATGGACCGGGGAGCTGTTTTTT
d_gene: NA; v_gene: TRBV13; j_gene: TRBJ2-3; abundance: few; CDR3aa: CASSLAGGSTDTQYF; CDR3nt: TGTGCCAGCAGCTTAGCGGGCGGAAGCACAGATACGCAGTATTTT
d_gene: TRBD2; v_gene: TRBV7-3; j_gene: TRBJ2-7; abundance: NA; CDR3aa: CASSLRAGDEQYF; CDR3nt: TGTGCCAGCAGCTTACGGGCGGGGGACGAGCAGTACTTC
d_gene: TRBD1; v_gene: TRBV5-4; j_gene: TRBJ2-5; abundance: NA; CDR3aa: CASSLDRGGETQYF; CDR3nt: TGTGCCAGCAGCTTGGACAGGGGCGGAGAGACCCAGTACTTC
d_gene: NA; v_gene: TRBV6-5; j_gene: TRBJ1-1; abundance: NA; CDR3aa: CASSQGLPNTEAFF; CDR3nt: TGTGCCAGCAGTCAGGGACTGCCGAACACTGAAGCTTTCTTT